The 8 T cell receptor beta chains presented below share a single source sample, sequenced in a study of T cell clonotyping in hematopoietic cell transplantation. Here immunoSEQ multiplex PCR was the method, and the copy in TCRdb shows in-frame clones only, minus some. The table shows tens of thousands of clones, with 94% occurring only once. Sequenced input: peripheral blood mononuclear cells. The receptors here all came from a woman aged 45-65 years in good health. Some clones in this sample may be carry-over from other donors' samples.

This rearrangement joins TRBV5-1 to TRBJ2-1; the D is unclear. This CDR3 contains 14 residues. The V gene lost 0 bases and the J gene lost 7 bases, with 11 bases spanning the gap. Germline V gene data show CDR1 as SGHRS and CDR2 as YFSETQ. The CDR3 region is CASSLGFLGNEQFF. CDR3 in DNA: TGCGCCAGCAGCTTGGGCTTTCTGGGGAATGAGCAGTTCTTC.

This sequence joins TRBV6-1 and TRBJ2-2; D not resolved. Per germline, CDR1 MNHNS and CDR2 SASEGT. Trimming took 8 bases from V and 8 from J, leaving 9 bases between them. The CDR3 has 11 residues. Written as DNA, the CDR3 is TGTGCCAGCCAAACCCCTGGGGAGCTGTTTTTT. Protein: CASQTPGELFF.

The chain couples TRBV4-1 to TRBJ1-5, with 11 bases identical to TRBD1. The CDR3 sequence is 17 residues long. With V trimmed by 4 bases and J by 5 bases, 10 bases remained unmatched. The germline CDR1 and CDR2 sequences are MGHRA and YSYEKL. CDR3 bases: TGCGCCAGCAGCCCCCAATACGGACAGGGGGCTTATCAGCCCCAGCATTTT. It encodes CASSPQYGQGAYQPQHF.

The chain has TRBV19 and TRBJ2-1; D could derive from TRBD1 or TRBD2 (6 bases each). The CDR3 sequence is 17 residues long. Looked up from germline, CDR1 is LNHDA and CDR2 is SQIVND (reference sequence). V lost 4 bases to trimming and J lost 0 bases, with 16 bases between them. The CDR3: CASSRPRGLSSYNEQFF. CDR3 nucleotides: TGTGCCAGTAGTAGACCCAGGGGACTCAGCTCCTACAATGAGCAGTTCTTC.

The chain uses TRBV5-6 and TRBJ1-6; D is ambiguous. CDR1 is SGHDT and CDR2 is YYEEEE in the germline V gene. The V gene lost 0 bases and the J gene lost 4 bases, with 5 bases spanning the gap. The CDR3 sequence is 14 residues long. CDR3 in amino acids: CASSLGHYNSPLHF. CDR3 nucleotides: TGTGCCAGCAGCTTGGGACATTATAATTCACCCCTCCACTTT.

The V and J genes are TRBV6-1 and TRBJ1-4; 9 nucleotides line up with TRBD1. With 6 bases clipped from V and 8 bases from J, the junction kept 7 bases outside the gene matches. The CDR3 totals 14 residues. Germline V lookup: CDR1 MNHNS, CDR2 SASEGT. CDR3 nucleotides: TGTGCCAGCAGAGCGGACAGGGGTAGGGAAAAACTGTTTTTT. Its translation: CASRADRGREKLFF.

The chain is built from TRBV4-3 and TRBJ1-6; D gene ambiguous. The germline gives CDR1 LGHNA, CDR2 YSLEER. V lost 1 base and J 0 bases, leaving 19 bases between the germline ends. CDR3 length: 20 amino acids. The CDR3 loop reads CASSQAPSPGLSSYNSPLHF. The CDR3 DNA sequence: TGCGCCAGCAGCCAAGCCCCCTCGCCAGGTTTAAGCTCCTATAATTCACCCCTCCACTTT.

The chain recombines TRBV4-1 with TRBJ1-1; D call uncertain. This CDR3 is built from 15 residues. CDR1 is MGHRA, CDR2 YSYEKL, per germline. The germline V and J ends were trimmed by 0 bases and 2 bases, with 10 bases remaining between them. The CDR3 nucleotides read TGCGCCAGCAGCCAAGATCGCGGGGTTAACACTGAAGCTTTCTTT. It codes for CASSQDRGVNTEAFF.